The following is a T cell receptor beta chain sequence with its context. What it binds is unknown. Single viable CD3+CD4+CD8-CD45RO+ cells were sorted as the memory CD4+ T cells. The entry originates in a study of memory CD4+ T cells and cytomegalovirus serostatus. The V and J ends lost 0 bases and 1 base respectively, with 18 bases between them. The CDR3 spans 18 residues. Germline loops: CDR1 MGHRA, CDR2 YSYEKL. Clones were read by immunoSEQ multiplex PCR, and TCRdb kept only the in-frame ones, dropping some. This sample has approximately 92,000 clones, with roughly 80% found just once. Regarding the study as a whole: 67 of 164 known CMV-associated TCRbeta sequences appeared in CD4+ memory. The CMV-associated TCR signature appears largely within the CD4+ memory repertoire.

The material sequenced was memory CD4+ T cells from blood. This receptor was taken from an adult in good health and CMV-seropositive. V and J are TRBV4-1 and TRBJ2-5; D perhaps matches TRBD1 (5 bases). CDR3 sequence reads: CASSQDRGAVMGQETQYF. The CDR3 nucleotides are TGCGCCAGCAGCCAAGATCGTGGGGCCGTTATGGGCCAAGAGACCCAGTACTTC.